This note documents a single TCR beta chain sequence. These data are taken from a study of blood T cell repertoires in COVID-19. Background on the study: The United States, Italy and Spain provided the acute and convalescent COVID-19 samples. The cDNA or gDNA used as material had been derived from T cells, B-cell-depleted T cells, or PBMCs.

The CDR3 loop spans 13 amino acids. V shed 6 bases, J shed 14 bases, and the junction held 11 bases outside the gene matches. Looked up from germline, CDR1 is MNHEY and CDR2 is SVGAGI. Methods used by the authors: Using reference gene primer amplification, nucleated cell counts were estimated. This table comes from immunoSEQ multiplex PCR, and its TCRdb copy is limited to in-frame clones, with some not included. The V and J calls and clone size are taken from that table; D and trimming were inferred from the DNA. In the table there are roughly 250,000 clones, 65% to 90% of which are singletons. The material sequenced was peripheral blood. The J gene is TRBJ1-2, the V gene TRBV6-5, with 11 bases that match TRBD1. This TCR came from an older woman with acute or convalescent COVID-19. For the CDR3, the DNA is TGTGCCAGCAGGACCCGGACAGGGGGCGCCTATACCTTC. Translated: CASRTRTGGAYTF.